A selection of T cell receptor beta chains follows, all from one sample in a study of T cells after yellow fever vaccination. TCRdb re-called the 5' RACE reads with MiXCR, one entry per CDR3 protein. The repertoire holds about 630,000 distinct CDR3 sequences, 9% to 15% seen once, with about 15% in the top ten. The source material was PBMCs, sampled on the day of the yellow fever booster vaccination. These receptor sequences come from a man aged 30-40 years who received the YFV17D yellow fever vaccine. CDR3s include the opening cysteine and the closing phenylalanine or tryptophan. Each record gives: V gene, clone size, D gene, J gene, CDR3 protein, CDR3 DNA. D genes are given only for firm matches. Part of the rows lack a size; the others show once, few, many or a class for expanded clones.

TRBV12-3/TRBV12-4,NA,NA,TRBJ2-3,CASSPGGGGPKDTQYF,TGTGCCAGCAGCCCCGGGGGCGGAGGTCCCAAGGATACGCAGTATTTT
TRBV12-3/TRBV12-4,NA,NA,TRBJ2-3,CASSPGLSADTQYF,TGTGCCAGCAGTCCCGGACTCAGTGCAGATACGCAGTATTTT
TRBV15,few,NA,TRBJ2-5,CATSRDLSLGSGETQYF,TGTGCCACCAGCAGAGATCTGTCTCTAGGCTCGGGAGAGACCCAGTACTTC
TRBV27,few,NA,TRBJ2-2,CASSLARFSGELFF,TGTGCCAGCAGTTTGGCTCGTTTCTCCGGGGAGCTGTTTTTT
TRBV10-2,NA,NA,TRBJ2-1,CASSAAYNEQFF,TGCGCCAGCAGCGCAGCCTACAATGAGCAGTTCTTC
TRBV20-1,NA,NA,TRBJ2-3,CSAERDPSQGTQYF,TGCAGTGCCGAACGGGACCCCTCGCAGGGAACGCAGTATTTT
TRBV27,NA,NA,TRBJ1-5,CASSGFYSNQPQHF,TGTGCCAGCAGTGGATTTTATAGCAATCAGCCCCAGCATTTT
TRBV4-1,NA,NA,TRBJ1-6,CASSQERWDANSPLHF,TGCGCCAGCAGCCAAGAAAGGTGGGACGCAAATTCACCCCTCCACTTT
TRBV5-1,few,TRBD1,TRBJ1-1,CASSLLGQGAEAFF,TGCGCCAGCAGCTTGTTGGGACAGGGAGCTGAAGCTTTCTTT
TRBV5-1,NA,NA,TRBJ2-2,CASSLGPGQSTGELFF,TGCGCCAGCAGCCTAGGTCCGGGACAAAGCACCGGGGAGCTGTTTTTT
TRBV7-2,few,TRBD2,TRBJ2-1,CASSLVSGRVHNEQFF,TGTGCCAGCAGCTTAGTTAGCGGGAGGGTCCACAATGAGCAGTTCTTC
TRBV7-2,NA,NA,TRBJ2-7,CASSFMKTSHEQYF,TGTGCCAGCAGCTTTATGAAGACTTCCCACGAGCAGTACTTC